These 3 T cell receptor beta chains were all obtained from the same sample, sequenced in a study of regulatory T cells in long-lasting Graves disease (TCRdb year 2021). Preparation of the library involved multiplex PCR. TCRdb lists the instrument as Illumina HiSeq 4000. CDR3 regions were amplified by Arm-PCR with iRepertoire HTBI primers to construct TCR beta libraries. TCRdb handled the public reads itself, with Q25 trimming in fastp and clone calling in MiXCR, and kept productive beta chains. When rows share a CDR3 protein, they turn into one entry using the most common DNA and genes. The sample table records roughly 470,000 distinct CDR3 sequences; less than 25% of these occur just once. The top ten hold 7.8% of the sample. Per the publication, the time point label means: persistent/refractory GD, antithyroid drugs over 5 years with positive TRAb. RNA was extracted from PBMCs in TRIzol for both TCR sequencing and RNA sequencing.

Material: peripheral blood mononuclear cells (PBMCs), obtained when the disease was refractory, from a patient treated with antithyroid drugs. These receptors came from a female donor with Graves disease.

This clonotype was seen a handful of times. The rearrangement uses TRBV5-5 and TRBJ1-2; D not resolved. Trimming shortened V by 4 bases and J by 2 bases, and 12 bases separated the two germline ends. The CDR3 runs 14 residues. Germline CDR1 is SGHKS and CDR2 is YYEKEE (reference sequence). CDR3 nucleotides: TGTGCCAGCAGCCCGGACGCATCGAACTATGGCTACACCTTC. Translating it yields CASSPDASNYGYTF.

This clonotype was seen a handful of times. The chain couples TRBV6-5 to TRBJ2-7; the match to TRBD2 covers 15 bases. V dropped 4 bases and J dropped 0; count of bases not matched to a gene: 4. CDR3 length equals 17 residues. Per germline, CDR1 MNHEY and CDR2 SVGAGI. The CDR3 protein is CASSWTSGRGRSYEQYF. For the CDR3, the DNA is TGTGCCAGCAGTTGGACTAGCGGGAGGGGTCGCTCCTACGAGCAGTACTTC.

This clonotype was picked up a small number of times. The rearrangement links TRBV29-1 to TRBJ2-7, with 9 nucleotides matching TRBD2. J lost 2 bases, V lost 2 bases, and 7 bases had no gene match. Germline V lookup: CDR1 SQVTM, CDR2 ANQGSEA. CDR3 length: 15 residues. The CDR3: CSVEKLAGLPYEQYF. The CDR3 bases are TGCAGCGTTGAAAAGCTAGCGGGACTCCCCTACGAGCAGTACTTC.